The 19 T cell receptor beta chains given below trace back to one sample, sequenced in a study of cytomegalovirus exposure and HLA in healthy donors. In the PCR, 60 Vbeta and 13 Jbeta primers were used. Clones were read by immunoSEQ multiplex PCR, and TCRdb kept only the in-frame ones, dropping some. Its listing shows fewer than 100,000 clones. The sequenced material came from PBMCs. These TCRs come from a woman aged 60-75 years in good health and CMV-seronegative.

V gene TRBV28 combines with J gene TRBJ2-1; 10 positions match TRBD2. Per germline, CDR1 MDHEN and CDR2 SYDVKM. The length of the CDR3 is 13 residues. The trim removed 7 bases at V and 7 bases at J, leaving 4 bases unmatched. CDR3 nucleotides: TGTGCCAGCACCGCTAGCGGGAGAAATGAGCAGTTCTTC. Its protein is CASTASGRNEQFF.

The chain is built from TRBV19 and TRBJ2-1, with TRBD2 identical over 8 bases. Germline loops: CDR1 LNHDA, CDR2 SQIVND (reference sequence). V shed 1 base and J 10 bases; nucleotides not matched to a gene: 9. This CDR3 spans 15 amino acids. The CDR3 DNA sequence: TGTGCCAGTAGTATAGGATTGGGGGGCGGGAGGGAGCAGTTCTTC. It translates to CASSIGLGGGREQFF.

The chain is built from TRBV7-9 and TRBJ2-1; D ambiguous. The germline CDR1 and CDR2 sequences are SEHNR and FQNEAQ (reference sequence). CDR3 length: 14 amino acids. V gave up 2 bases and J gave up 6 bases, with 11 bases separating them. CDR3 amino acids: CASSLNSFSNEQFF. DNA for the CDR3: TGTGCCAGCAGCTTAAACAGTTTTAGCAATGAGCAGTTCTTC.

The V call is TRBV5-4, the J call TRBJ2-5; 9 positions match TRBD2. The last part of the DNA fits TRBJ2-7 better; the J call may be wrong. The germline V gene has CDR1 SGHNT and CDR2 YYREEE (reference sequence). This CDR3 is 16 amino acids long. The CDR3 region has the DNA TGTGCCAGCAGCTTGGCACTAGCGGGTAGCTCCTACGAGCAGTACTTC. Translation: CASSLALAGSSYEQYF.

The genes are TRBV6-5 and TRBJ1-2; TRBD1 aligns across 8 bases. V lost 4 bases, J lost 4 bases, and 8 bases stayed unmatched. The length of the CDR3 is 15 residues. Germline V CDR1 and CDR2: MNHEY, SVGAGI. CDR3 sequence: CASSSYDRGVYGYTF. CDR3 in DNA: TGTGCCAGCAGTTCCTACGACAGGGGCGTCTATGGCTACACCTTC.

The chain recombines TRBV28 with TRBJ2-7; D is possibly TRBD1 (6 bases). The germline gives CDR1 MDHEN, CDR2 SYDVKM. This CDR3 has 15 amino acids. V was trimmed by 7 bases and J by 2 bases, leaving 18 bases between them. The CDR3 spells CASTIAGTPPYEQYF. The CDR3 DNA sequence: TGTGCCAGCACCATAGCCGGGACACCCCCCTACGAGCAGTACTTC.

J is TRBJ2-7 and V is TRBV14; 10 positions agree with TRBD1. V was clipped by 0 bases and J by 7 bases; unmatched bases: 9. The CDR3 has 16 amino acids. Germline values: CDR1 SGHDN, CDR2 FVKESK. The CDR3 DNA reads TGTGCCAGCAGCCAAGATTGGGGACAGGGGTCGCGGGAGCAGTACTTC. This translates into CASSQDWGQGSREQYF. Full variable domain (rest looked up from reference TRBV14 and TRBJ2-7): EAGVTQFPSHSVIEKGQTVTLRCDPISGHDNLYWYRRVMGKEIKFLLHFVKESKQDESGMPNNRFLAERTGGTYSTLKVQPAELEDSGVYFCASSQDWGQGSREQYFGPGTRLTVT.

V gene TRBV5-1 combines with J gene TRBJ2-2, with 7 bases that match TRBD2. CDR3 size: 15 residues. V dropped 6 bases and J dropped 1; count of bases not matched to a gene: 6. Germline CDR1 is SGHRS and CDR2 is YFSETQ. CDR3 amino acids: CASTTVAGNTGELFF. The DNA of the CDR3 is TGCGCCAGCACCACTGTAGCGGGGAACACCGGGGAGCTGTTTTTT.

The CDR3 loop reads CASSSNSGELFF. The DNA for the CDR3 is TGTGCCAGCAGCTCAAATTCCGGGGAGCTGTTTTTT. This chain uses TRBV11-3 with TRBJ2-2; no clear D. Germline CDR1 is SGHNT and CDR2 is YENEEA. Trimming cost V 4 bases and J 6 bases, with 6 bases left between them. This CDR3 has 12 amino acids.

The chain employs TRBV21-1 and TRBJ2-4; the DNA was not used to check the table's D call, TRBD2. TRBV21-1 is listed as a pseudogene. The CDR3 sequence is 17 residues long. The CDR3 DNA is TGTGCCAGCAGCAAAGTGAGGGCTCGGCGGGAAGGTAACATTCAGTACTTC. It translates to CASSKVRARREGNIQYF.

The rearrangement links TRBV10-3 to TRBJ2-5, with D uncertain. Near its end, the DNA agrees better with TRBJ2-7, so the J call may be wrong. The CDR3 is 15 amino acids. CDR1 and CDR2 (germline): ENHRY, SYGVKD. CDR3 DNA: TGTGCCATCAGCCCCTCTGGGCTTCAGGAAGACGAGCAGTACTTC. This sequence encodes CAISPSGLQEDEQYF.

The rearrangement links TRBV7-6 to TRBJ2-7, with D hard to call. With 0 bases removed from V and 4 bases from J, the gap between germline ends came to 7 bases. Per the germline V gene, CDR1 is SGHVS and CDR2 is FNYEAQ. This CDR3 region has 13 residues. DNA of the CDR3: TGTGCCAGCAGCTTAGCTAAATCGTACGAGCAGTACTTC. Translating gives CASSLAKSYEQYF.

The genes are TRBV7-2 and TRBJ2-3, with TRBD1 identical over 7 bases. Trimming at V came to 8 bases and at J to 7 bases, leaving 9 bases not matched to a gene. The CDR3 has 13 residues. CDR1 is SGHTA, CDR2 FQGNSA, per germline. For the CDR3, the DNA is TGTGCCAGCCGCCCGACAGGGCGATATACGCAGTATTTT. This translates into CASRPTGRYTQYF.

V usage is TRBV28 and J usage is TRBJ2-7; D is perhaps TRBD1 (6 bases). CDR3 length: 11 amino acids. CDR1 and CDR2 (germline): MDHEN, SYDVKM. The V end was cut by 4 bases, the J end by 10 bases, with 11 bases between. This CDR3 reads CASSSYRVQYF. The CDR3, as DNA: TGTGCCAGCAGTTCCTACAGGGTTCAGTACTTC.

V and J are TRBV19 and TRBJ2-1; 9 nucleotides line up with TRBD1. This CDR3 has 15 residues. Trimming removed 4 bases from V and 7 bases from J; junction bases left unmatched: 8. The germline V gene encodes CDR1 LNHDA and CDR2 SQIVND (reference sequence). CDR3 sequence reads: CASSTGTGLGNEQFF. The CDR3 DNA sequence: TGTGCCAGTAGTACCGGGACAGGGTTGGGGAATGAGCAGTTCTTC.

The chain joins TRBV7-2 to TRBJ2-5, with a weak D call TRBD2 (6 bases). The CDR3 totals 13 residues. CDR1 is SGHTA, CDR2 FQGNSA, per germline. The ends were cut back, 5 bases at V and 4 bases at J, with 11 bases in the middle. The CDR3 region is CASSPVGGETQYF. The CDR3 DNA sequence: TGTGCCAGCAGCCCTGTGGGGGGAGAGACCCAGTACTTC.

The CDR3 bases are TGTGCCAGCAGTCCCGACAGGGGGTCCCTAACCTACGAGCAGTACTTC. This sequence encodes CASSPDRGSLTYEQYF. This sequence joins TRBV2 and TRBJ2-5; 9 bases match TRBD1. The better agreement between TRBJ2-7 and the DNA end casts doubt on the J call. CDR1 SNHLY and CDR2 FYNNEI come from the germline V gene. The CDR3 consists of 16 residues.

J is TRBJ2-6 and V is TRBV9; D may be TRBD2 (5 bases). The CDR3 runs 15 residues. V was pared by 3 bases and J by 5 bases, with 12 bases between. In germline, CDR1 is SGDLS, CDR2 YYNGEE. The CDR3 bases are TGTGCCAGCAGCGAGACTTCGGGATGGGCCAACGTCCTGACTTTC. Translation gives CASSETSGWANVLTF.

J is TRBJ2-7 and V is TRBV5-1, with 7 bases identical to TRBD2. J gave up 6 bases and V 1 base, and 7 bases lay outside the gene matches. This CDR3 has 14 amino acids. Looked up from germline, CDR1 is SGHRS and CDR2 is YFSETQ. CDR3 nucleotides: TGCGCCAGCAGCTTGAAAGTGGGAGGGCCCGAGCAGTACTTC. Protein product: CASSLKVGGPEQYF.